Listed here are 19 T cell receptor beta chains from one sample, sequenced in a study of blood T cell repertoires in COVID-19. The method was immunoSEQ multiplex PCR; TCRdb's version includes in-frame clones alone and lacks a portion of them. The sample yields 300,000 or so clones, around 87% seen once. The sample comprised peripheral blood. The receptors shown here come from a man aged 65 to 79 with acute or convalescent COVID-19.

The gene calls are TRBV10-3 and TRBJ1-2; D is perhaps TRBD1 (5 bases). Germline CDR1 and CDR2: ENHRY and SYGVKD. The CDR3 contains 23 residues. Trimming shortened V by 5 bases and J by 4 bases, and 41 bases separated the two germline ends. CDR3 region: CAISLGGEQLTMATTHAGYGYTF. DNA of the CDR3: TGTGCCATCAGTCTCGGGGGGGAACAACTAACTATGGCTACTACCCACGCAGGCTATGGCTACACCTTC.

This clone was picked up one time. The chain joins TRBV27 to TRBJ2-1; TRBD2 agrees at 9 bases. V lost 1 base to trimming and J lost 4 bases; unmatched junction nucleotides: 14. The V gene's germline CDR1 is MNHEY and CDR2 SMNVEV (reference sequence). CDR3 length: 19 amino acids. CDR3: CASSLWALQPSGNYNEQFF. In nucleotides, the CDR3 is TGTGCCAGCAGTTTATGGGCCCTACAGCCTAGCGGGAATTACAATGAGCAGTTCTTC.

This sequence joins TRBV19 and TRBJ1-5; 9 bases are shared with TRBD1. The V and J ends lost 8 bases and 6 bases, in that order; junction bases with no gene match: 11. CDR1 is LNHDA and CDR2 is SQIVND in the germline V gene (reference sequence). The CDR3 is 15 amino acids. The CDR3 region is CASAGTGGSAQPQHF. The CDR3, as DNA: TGTGCCAGTGCGGGTACAGGGGGCTCCGCTCAGCCCCAGCATTTT. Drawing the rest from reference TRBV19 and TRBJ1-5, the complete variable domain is DGGITQSPKYLFRKEGQNVTLSCEQNLNHDAMYWYRQDPGQGLRLIYYSQIVNDFQKGDIAEGYSVSREKKESFPLTVTSAQKNPTAFYLCASAGTGGSAQPQHFGDGTRLSIL.

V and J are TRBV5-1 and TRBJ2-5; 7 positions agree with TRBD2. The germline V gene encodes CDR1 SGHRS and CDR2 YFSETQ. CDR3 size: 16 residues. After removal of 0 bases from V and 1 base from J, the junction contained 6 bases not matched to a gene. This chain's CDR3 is CASSLGASGFQETQYF. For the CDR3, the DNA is TGCGCCAGCAGCTTGGGGGCTAGCGGTTTCCAAGAGACCCAGTACTTC.

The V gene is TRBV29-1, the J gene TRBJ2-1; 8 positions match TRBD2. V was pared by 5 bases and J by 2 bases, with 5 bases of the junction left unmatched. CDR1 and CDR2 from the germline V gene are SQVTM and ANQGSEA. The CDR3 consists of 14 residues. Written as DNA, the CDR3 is TGCAGCGTTAGCGCGGGAGGACCCTACAATGAGCAGTTCTTC. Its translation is CSVSAGGPYNEQFF.

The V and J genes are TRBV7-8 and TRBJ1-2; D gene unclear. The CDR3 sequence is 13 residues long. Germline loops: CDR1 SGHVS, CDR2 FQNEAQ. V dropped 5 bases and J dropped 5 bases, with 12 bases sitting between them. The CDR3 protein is CASSPTSGYGYTF. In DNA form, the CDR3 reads TGTGCCAGCAGCCCAACCAGCGGATATGGCTACACCTTC.

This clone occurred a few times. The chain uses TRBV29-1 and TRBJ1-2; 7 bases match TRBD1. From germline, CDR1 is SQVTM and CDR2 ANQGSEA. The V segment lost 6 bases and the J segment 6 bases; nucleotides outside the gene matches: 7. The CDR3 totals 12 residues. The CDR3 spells CSVGTGAHGYTF. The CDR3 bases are TGCAGCGTGGGTACAGGGGCCCATGGCTACACCTTC. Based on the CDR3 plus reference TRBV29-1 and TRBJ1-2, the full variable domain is SAVISQKPSRDICQRGTSLTIQCQVDSQVTMMFWYRQQPGQSLTLIATANQGSEATYESGFVIDKFPISRPNLTFSTLTVSNMSPEDSSIYLCSVGTGAHGYTFGSGTRLTVV.

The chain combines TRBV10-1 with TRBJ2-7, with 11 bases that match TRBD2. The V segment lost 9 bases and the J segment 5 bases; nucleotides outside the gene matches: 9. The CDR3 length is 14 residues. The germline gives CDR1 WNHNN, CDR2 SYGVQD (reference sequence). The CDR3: CASSLLAGVNEQYF. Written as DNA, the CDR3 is TGCGCCAGTTCACTACTAGCGGGGGTTAACGAGCAGTACTTC.

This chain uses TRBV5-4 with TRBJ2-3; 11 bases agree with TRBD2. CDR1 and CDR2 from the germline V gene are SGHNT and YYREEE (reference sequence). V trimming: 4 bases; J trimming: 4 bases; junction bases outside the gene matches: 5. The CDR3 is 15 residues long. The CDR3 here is CASSTVAGGPDTQYF. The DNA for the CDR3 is TGTGCCAGCAGCACGGTAGCGGGAGGGCCAGATACGCAGTATTTT.

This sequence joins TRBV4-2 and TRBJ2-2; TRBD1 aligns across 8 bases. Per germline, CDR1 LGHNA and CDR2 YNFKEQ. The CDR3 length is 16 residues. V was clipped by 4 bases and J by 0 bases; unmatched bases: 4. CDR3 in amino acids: CASSPGQGTNTGELFF. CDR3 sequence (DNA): TGTGCCAGCAGCCCCGGACAGGGAACGAACACCGGGGAGCTGTTTTTT.

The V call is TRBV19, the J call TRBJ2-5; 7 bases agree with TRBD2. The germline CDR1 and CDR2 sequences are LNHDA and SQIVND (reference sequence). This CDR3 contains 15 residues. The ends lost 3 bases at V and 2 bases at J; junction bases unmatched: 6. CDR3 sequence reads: CASSISRDYQETQYF. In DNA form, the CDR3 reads TGTGCCAGTAGTATTAGCCGGGACTATCAAGAGACCCAGTACTTC.

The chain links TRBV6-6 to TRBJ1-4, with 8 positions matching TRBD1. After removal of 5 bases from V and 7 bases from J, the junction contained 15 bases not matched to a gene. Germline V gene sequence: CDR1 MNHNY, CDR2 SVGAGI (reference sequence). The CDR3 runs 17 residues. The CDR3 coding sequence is TGTGCCAGCAGTCAAAACTTCCAGGGGGCGGAGAGTGAAAAACTGTTTTTT. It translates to CASSQNFQGAESEKLFF.

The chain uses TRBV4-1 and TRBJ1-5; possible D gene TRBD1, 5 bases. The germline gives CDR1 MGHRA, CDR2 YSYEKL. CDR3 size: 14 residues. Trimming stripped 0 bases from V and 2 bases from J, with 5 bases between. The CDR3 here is CASSQDRGNQPQHF. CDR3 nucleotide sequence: TGCGCCAGCAGCCAAGACAGGGGCAATCAGCCCCAGCATTTT.

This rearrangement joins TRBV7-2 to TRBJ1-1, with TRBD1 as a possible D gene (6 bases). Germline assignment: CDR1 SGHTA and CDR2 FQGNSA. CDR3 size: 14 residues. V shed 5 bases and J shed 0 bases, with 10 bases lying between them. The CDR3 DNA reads TGTGCCAGCAGCGCCTGGACAGTGAACACTGAAGCTTTCTTT. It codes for CASSAWTVNTEAFF.

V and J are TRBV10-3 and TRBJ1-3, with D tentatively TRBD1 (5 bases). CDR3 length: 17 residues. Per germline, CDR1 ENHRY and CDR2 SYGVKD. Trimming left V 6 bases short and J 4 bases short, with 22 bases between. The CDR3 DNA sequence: TGTGCCATCAGCCGCCCCTCCGGGACTGGTGCCGGAAACACCATATATTTT. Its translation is CAISRPSGTGAGNTIYF.

The CDR3, as DNA: TGTGCCAGCAGTTTCACCGGACTAGCGGGAGCGAGCACCGGGGAGCTGTTTTTT. As protein: CASSFTGLAGASTGELFF. The chain recombines TRBV27 with TRBJ2-2, with 13 bases identical to TRBD2. The V gene end was trimmed by 3 bases and the J gene end by 4 bases; junction bases not matched to a gene: 8. CDR1 MNHEY and CDR2 SMNVEV come from the germline V gene (reference sequence). The CDR3 is 18 residues long.

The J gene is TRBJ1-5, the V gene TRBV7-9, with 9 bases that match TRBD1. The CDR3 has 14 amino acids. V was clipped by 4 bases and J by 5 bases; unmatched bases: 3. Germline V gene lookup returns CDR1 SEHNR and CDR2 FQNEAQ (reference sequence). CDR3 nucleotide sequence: TGTGCCAGCAGCTCCGGGACAGGGTATCAGCCCCAGCATTTT. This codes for CASSSGTGYQPQHF.

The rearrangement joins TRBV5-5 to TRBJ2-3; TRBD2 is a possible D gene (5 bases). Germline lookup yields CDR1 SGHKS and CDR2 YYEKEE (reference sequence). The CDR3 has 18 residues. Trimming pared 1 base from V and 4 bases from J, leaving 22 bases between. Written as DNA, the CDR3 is TGTGCCAGCAGCTTGTTGGGAAGAGGAGCCAGCGGTGCAGATACGCAGTATTTT. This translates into CASSLLGRGASGADTQYF.

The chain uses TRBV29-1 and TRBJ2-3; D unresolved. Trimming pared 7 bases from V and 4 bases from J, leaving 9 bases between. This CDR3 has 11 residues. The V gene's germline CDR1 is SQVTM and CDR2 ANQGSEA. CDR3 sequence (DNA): TGCAGCGCCCGTAGCTCAGATACGCAGTATTTT. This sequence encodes CSARSSDTQYF.